The following is a TCR beta chain sequence with its context. What it binds is unknown. These data belong to a study of blood T cells in healthy people across ages. Germline V gene lookup returns CDR1 MDHEN and CDR2 SYDVKM. The CDR3 spans 15 residues. PCR was performed a second time for roughly 6 to 12 cycles using a sample-barcoded 5' primer and a J-beta primer mix. TCRdb re-analysed the 5' RACE reads in MiXCR, keeping a single row per CDR3 protein. The table shows 710,000 or so distinct CDR3 sequences, with about 24% occurring only once. The authors isolated at least 7 million PBMCs per sample. Study-level findings and limits: Older age went with lower TCR beta diversity per million T cells, in a roughly linear way. Since the PBMCs were unsorted, naive and antigen-experienced cells could not be conclusively compared. CMV status of donors was unknown, possibly confounding expanded clonotype changes.

The sequencing input was blood. The sequence was collected from a man aged 65 to 79 in good health. This chain joins TRBV28 and TRBJ2-5; D possibly uses TRBD1 or TRBD2 (7 bases each). TRBJ2-7 explains the end of the DNA better; the J call may be wrong. CDR3 nucleotide sequence: TGTGCCAGCAGGACCAGCGGGACAGCTTCCCACGAGCAGTACTTC. Its protein is CASRTSGTASHEQYF.